The rows below give T cell receptor beta chains drawn from one sample of a study of T cell responses to AZD1222 COVID-19 vaccine. This table comes from immunoSEQ multiplex PCR, and its TCRdb copy is limited to in-frame clones, with some not included. Among roughly 110,000 clones listed, around 90% were seen once. Here the sequenced sample was peripheral blood, taken on day 0 of AZD1222 vaccination. Receptors were obtained from an adult in good health. Each CDR3 is given with its conserved first and last residue. Each record gives: V gene, J gene, D gene, clone size, CDR3 protein, CDR3 DNA. D genes are given only for firm matches. Size is omitted from some rows. Given values are once, few, many or a class for expanded clones.

TRBV25-1,TRBJ2-5,NA,once,CASSSSETQYF,TGTGCCAGCAGTTCATCAGAGACCCAGTACTTC
TRBV19,TRBJ1-5,NA,NA,CASSIESWQPQHF,TGTGCCAGTAGTATAGAGAGCTGGCAGCCCCAGCATTTT
TRBV6-5,TRBJ2-3,NA,few,CASSRRLGTDTQYF,TGTGCCAGCAGTCGGCGACTAGGCACAGATACGCAGTATTTT
TRBV5-5,TRBJ1-5,NA,NA,CASSPIGGYSNQPQHF,TGTGCCAGCAGCCCTATCGGGGGGTATAGCAATCAGCCCCAGCATTTT
TRBV7-9,TRBJ1-4,NA,NA,CASSFVRGGLSEKLFF,TGTGCCAGCAGCTTCGTTAGGGGGGGTTTGAGTGAAAAACTGTTTTTT
TRBV5-4,TRBJ2-7,NA,NA,CASSADRPEQYF,TGTGCCAGCAGCGCGGACAGACCCGAGCAGTACTTC
TRBV5-1,TRBJ1-5,NA,NA,CASSLRGASGQPQHF,TGCGCCAGCAGCCTAAGAGGGGCTTCGGGTCAGCCCCAGCATTTT
TRBV7-6,TRBJ2-6,TRBD1,NA,CASSPTPGQVHSGANVLTF,TGTGCCAGCAGCCCAACCCCGGGACAGGTGCACTCTGGGGCCAACGTCCTGACTTTC
TRBV4-1,TRBJ1-1,NA,NA,CASSQRGLNTEAFF,TGCGCCAGCAGCCAACGGGGGTTGAACACTGAAGCTTTCTTT
TRBV2,TRBJ2-1,TRBD2,few,CASSPSGGAYNEQFF,TGTGCCAGCAGCCCTAGCGGCGGGGCCTACAATGAGCAGTTCTTC
TRBV7-9,TRBJ2-7,NA,once,CASSSRRTEVKGEQYF,TGTGCCAGCAGCTCACGGAGGACAGAAGTTAAGGGGGAGCAGTACTTC
TRBV19,TRBJ1-6,NA,NA,CASSIRWYQSMGNSPLHF,TGTGCCAGTAGTATTAGGTGGTATCAGAGCATGGGGAATTCACCCCTCCACTTT
TRBV7-2,TRBJ2-5,TRBD1,NA,CASSPGQEETQYF,TGTGCCAGCAGCCCGGGACAGGAAGAGACCCAGTACTTC
TRBV5-1,TRBJ1-2,NA,once,CASSLTGQPYYGYTF,TGCGCCAGCAGCTTGACCGGACAGCCATACTATGGCTACACCTTC
TRBV5-4,TRBJ2-7,TRBD1,NA,CASSRPGQGYEQYF,TGTGCCAGCAGCCGACCGGGACAGGGTTACGAGCAGTACTTC
TRBV9,TRBJ1-2,TRBD1,NA,CASSVEQGVSDYGYTF,TGTGCCAGCAGCGTAGAACAGGGGGTATCTGACTATGGCTACACCTTC
TRBV5-1,TRBJ1-1,NA,NA,CASSLDTGNTEAFF,TGCGCCAGCAGCTTGGATACAGGGAACACTGAAGCTTTCTTT
TRBV19,TRBJ1-1,NA,NA,CASKRGPADTEAFF,TGTGCCAGTAAAAGGGGCCCGGCGGACACTGAAGCTTTCTTT
TRBV11-2,TRBJ1-1,NA,NA,CASSLLGSLAFF,TGTGCCAGCAGCCTTCTAGGGAGTTTGGCTTTCTTT
TRBV10-2,TRBJ1-5,TRBD1,NA,CASSDVTGTNNQPQHF,TGCGCCAGCAGTGATGTGACAGGGACTAACAATCAGCCCCAGCATTTT
TRBV10-3,TRBJ2-3,NA,once,CATTGRSTDTQYF,TGTGCCACAACAGGAAGGAGCACAGATACGCAGTATTTT
TRBV11-2,TRBJ1-4,TRBD1,NA,CASSLTTGGEKLFF,TGTGCCAGCAGCTTAACAACAGGGGGTGAAAAACTGTTTTTT
TRBV7-2,TRBJ2-5,TRBD2,NA,CASSPLGLAGETQYF,TGTGCCAGCAGCCCCCTTGGACTAGCGGGAGAGACCCAGTACTTC
TRBV6-5,TRBJ2-4,TRBD2,NA,CASSYQTSGIQYF,TGTGCCAGCAGTTACCAGACTAGCGGGATTCAGTACTTC
TRBV2,TRBJ2-7,TRBD1,once,CASSDGGQGAHEQYF,TGTGCCAGCAGTGATGGAGGACAGGGGGCCCACGAGCAGTACTTC
TRBV5-1,TRBJ2-2,NA,NA,CASSLASGDTGELFF,TGCGCCAGCAGCTTGGCCTCGGGAGACACCGGGGAGCTGTTTTTT